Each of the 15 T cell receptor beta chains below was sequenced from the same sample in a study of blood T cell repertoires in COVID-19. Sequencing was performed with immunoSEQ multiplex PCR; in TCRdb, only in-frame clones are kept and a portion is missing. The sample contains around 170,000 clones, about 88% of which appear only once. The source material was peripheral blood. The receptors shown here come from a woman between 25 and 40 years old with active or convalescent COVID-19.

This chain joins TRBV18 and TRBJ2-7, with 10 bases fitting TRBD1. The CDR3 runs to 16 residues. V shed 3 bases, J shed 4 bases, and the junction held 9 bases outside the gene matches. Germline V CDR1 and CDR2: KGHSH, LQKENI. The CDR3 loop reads CASSPTGTGVVYEQYF. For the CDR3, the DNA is TGTGCCAGCTCACCTACCGGGACAGGGGTTGTATACGAGCAGTACTTC.

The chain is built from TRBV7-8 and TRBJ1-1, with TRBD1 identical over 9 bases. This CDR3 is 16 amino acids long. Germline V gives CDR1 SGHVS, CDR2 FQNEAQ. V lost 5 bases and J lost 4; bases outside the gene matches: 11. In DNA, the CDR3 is TGTGCCAGCAGCCCGGGACAGGGTCTGGTGGGCACTGAAGCTTTCTTT. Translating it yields CASSPGQGLVGTEAFF.

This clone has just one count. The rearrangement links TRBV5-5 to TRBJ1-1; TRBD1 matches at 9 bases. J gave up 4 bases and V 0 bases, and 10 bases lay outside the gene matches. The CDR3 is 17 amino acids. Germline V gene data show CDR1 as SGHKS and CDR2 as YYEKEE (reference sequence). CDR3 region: CASSLGADRGIFTEAFF. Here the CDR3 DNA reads TGTGCCAGCAGCTTGGGGGCGGACAGGGGCATTTTCACTGAAGCTTTCTTT.

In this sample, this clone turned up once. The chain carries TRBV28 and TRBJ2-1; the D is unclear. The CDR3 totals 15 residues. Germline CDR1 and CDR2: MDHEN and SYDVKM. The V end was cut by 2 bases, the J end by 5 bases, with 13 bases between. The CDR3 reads CASSLESMRNNEQFF. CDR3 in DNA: TGTGCCAGCAGTTTAGAGTCTATGAGGAACAATGAGCAGTTCTTC.

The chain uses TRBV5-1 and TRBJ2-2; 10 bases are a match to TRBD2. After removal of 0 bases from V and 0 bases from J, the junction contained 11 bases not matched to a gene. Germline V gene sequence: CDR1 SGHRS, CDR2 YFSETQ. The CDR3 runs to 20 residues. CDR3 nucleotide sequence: TGCGCCAGCAGCTTGGTGTTAGCGGGAGGCTCATACGCGAACACCGGGGAGCTGTTTTTT. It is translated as CASSLVLAGGSYANTGELFF.

CDR3 loop: CSVEDPGGGPQETQYF. CDR3 coding DNA: TGCAGCGTTGAAGATCCAGGCGGGGGCCCGCAAGAGACCCAGTACTTC. The chain combines TRBV29-1 with TRBJ2-5; a possible D gene is TRBD2 (7 bases). Germline CDR1 SQVTM, CDR2 ANQGSEA. The CDR3 runs to 16 residues. V lost 0 bases and J lost 2, with 16 bases in between.

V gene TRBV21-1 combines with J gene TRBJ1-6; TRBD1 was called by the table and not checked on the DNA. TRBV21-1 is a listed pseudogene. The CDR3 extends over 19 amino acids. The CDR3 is CASSIHQNLTGSYNSPLHF. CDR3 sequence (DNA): TGTGCCAGCAGCATCCACCAGAATCTTACAGGTTCCTATAATTCACCCCTCCACTTT.

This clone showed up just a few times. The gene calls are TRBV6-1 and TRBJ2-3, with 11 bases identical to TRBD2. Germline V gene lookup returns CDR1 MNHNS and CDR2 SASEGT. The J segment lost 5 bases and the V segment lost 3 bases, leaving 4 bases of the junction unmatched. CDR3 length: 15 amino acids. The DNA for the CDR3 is TGTGCCAGCAGTGAGGCTAGCGGGGGGCTAGATACGCAGTATTTT. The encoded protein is CASSEASGGLDTQYF.

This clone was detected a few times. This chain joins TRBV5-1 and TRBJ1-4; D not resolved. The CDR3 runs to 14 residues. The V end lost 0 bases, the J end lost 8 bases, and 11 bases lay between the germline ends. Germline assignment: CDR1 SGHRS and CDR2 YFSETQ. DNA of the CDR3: TGCGCCAGCAGCTTGGTTGAGGGCGGAGAAAAACTGTTTTTT. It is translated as CASSLVEGGEKLFF.

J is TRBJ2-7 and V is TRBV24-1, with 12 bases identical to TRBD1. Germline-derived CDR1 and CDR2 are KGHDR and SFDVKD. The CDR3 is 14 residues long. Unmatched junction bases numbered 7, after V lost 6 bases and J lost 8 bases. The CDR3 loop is CATSLRDRGLKQYF. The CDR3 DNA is TGTGCCACCAGTCTCCGGGACAGGGGGCTCAAGCAGTACTTC.

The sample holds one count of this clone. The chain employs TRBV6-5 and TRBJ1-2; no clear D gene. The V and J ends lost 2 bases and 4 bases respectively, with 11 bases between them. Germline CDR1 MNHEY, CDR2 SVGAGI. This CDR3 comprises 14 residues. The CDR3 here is CASSYGSSGYGYTF. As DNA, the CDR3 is TGTGCCAGCAGTTACGGGTCGTCGGGCTATGGCTACACCTTC.

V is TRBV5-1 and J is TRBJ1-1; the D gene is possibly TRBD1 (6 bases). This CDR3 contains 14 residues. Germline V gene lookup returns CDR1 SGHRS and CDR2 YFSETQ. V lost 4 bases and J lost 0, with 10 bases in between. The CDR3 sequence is CASSVAGVNTEAFF. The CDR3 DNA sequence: TGCGCCAGCAGCGTTGCAGGGGTGAACACTGAAGCTTTCTTT.

The chain's CDR3 is CASWRGIYNEQFF. In DNA, the CDR3 is TGTGCCAGCTGGCGGGGGATATACAATGAGCAGTTCTTC. V is TRBV2 and J is TRBJ2-1; 7 bases map to TRBD2. The CDR3 totals 13 residues. The germline V gene encodes CDR1 SNHLY and CDR2 FYNNEI. J lost 4 bases, V lost 8 bases, and 5 bases had no gene match.

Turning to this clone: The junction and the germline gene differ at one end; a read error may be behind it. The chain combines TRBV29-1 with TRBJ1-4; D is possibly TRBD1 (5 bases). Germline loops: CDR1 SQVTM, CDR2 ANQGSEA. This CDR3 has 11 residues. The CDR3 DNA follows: TGCAGCGTAAGAGACAGAGGCCATGGCATTTTT. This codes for CSVRDRGHGIF.

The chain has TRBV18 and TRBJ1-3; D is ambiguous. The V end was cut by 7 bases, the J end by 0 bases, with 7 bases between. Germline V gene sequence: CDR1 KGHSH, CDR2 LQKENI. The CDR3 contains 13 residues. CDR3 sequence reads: CASYRYSGNTIYF. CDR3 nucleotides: TGTGCCAGCTACCGGTACTCTGGAAACACCATATATTTT.